This entry describes one T cell receptor beta chain. Each donor was a healthy Caucasian individual from Russia, aged 6 to 90. This record comes from a study of blood T cells in healthy people across ages. Through a sample-barcoded 5' primer and a J-beta primer mix, a second PCR was run for about 6 to 11 cycles. Using its own MiXCR run on the 5' RACE reads, TCRdb lists one record per CDR3 protein. The repertoire includes about 560,000 distinct CDR3 sequences, around a quarter of them detected once, and 3.6% sits in the top ten. Germline CDR1 and CDR2: DFQATT and SNEGSKA (reference sequence). J was trimmed by 7 bases and V by 5 bases; bases with no gene match: 4. The CDR3 extends over 12 amino acids. In addition, the sample was reused for a study of T cells of mothers and their children.

Specimen: blood. This clonotype originated in a boy younger than 10 in good health. The rearrangement links TRBV20-1 to TRBJ1-5; 8 nucleotides match TRBD1. This CDR3 is CSAGQGLQPQHF. The CDR3 DNA follows: TGCAGTGCTGGACAGGGCCTACAGCCCCAGCATTTT.